These 7 T cell receptor beta chains came from one sample sequenced in a study of T cells in narcolepsy (dated by TCRdb to 2016 to 2018). Preparation of the library involved the immunoSEQ multiplex PCR assay. Drawn from immuneACCESS, this table holds only the in-frame rearrangements with V and J called that TCRdb kept. Clones are partly lost; checked studies trace under half to an unresolved V gene and leave the rest unexplained. The sample profile shows some 25,000 clones; 85% to 90% of them were found once. The ten largest account for under 1.5% of the sample. Sample: CD45RA- memory CD4+ T cells from PBMCs. What the cell subset or site label conveys for this sample: memory T cells sorted ex vivo from peripheral blood. These receptors all stem from a human donor with narcolepsy.

The V gene is TRBV28, the J gene TRBJ2-2; 9 nucleotides line up with TRBD1. CDR1 and CDR2 (germline): MDHEN, SYDVKM. The CDR3 totals 14 residues. Trimming at V came to 9 bases and at J to 5 bases, leaving 7 bases not matched to a gene. CDR3 sequence: CASTRTGETGELFF. The CDR3 DNA is TGTGCCAGTACCAGGACAGGGGAAACCGGGGAGCTGTTTTTT.

The chain is built from TRBV7-2 and TRBJ2-1, with D maybe TRBD2 (6 bases). The CDR3 loop spans 15 amino acids. Germline V gives CDR1 SGHTA, CDR2 FQGNSA. V was pared by 1 base and J by 6 bases, with 13 bases between. The DNA of the CDR3 is TGTGCCAGCAGCTTAGATAATGCGGGATTCAATGAGCAGTTCTTC. Translation gives CASSLDNAGFNEQFF.

The chain employs TRBV28 and TRBJ1-2, with 7 bases that match TRBD1. The CDR3 extends over 14 amino acids. The junction had 6 bases not matched to a gene; V was cut back by 7 bases and J by 1 base. The germline V gene has CDR1 MDHEN and CDR2 SYDVKM. The CDR3 DNA reads as TGTGCCAGCAATCAGGGGGGAGTTAACTATGGCTACACCTTC. Its translation: CASNQGGVNYGYTF.

The V gene is TRBV5-1, the J gene TRBJ2-5; D possibly corresponds to TRBD1 (7 bases). The V end lost 0 bases, the J end lost 4 bases, and 10 bases lay between the germline ends. This CDR3 is built from 14 residues. Germline CDR1 reads SGHRS; CDR2 reads YFSETQ. CDR3 loop: CASSLGQGGETQYF. DNA for the CDR3: TGCGCCAGCAGCTTGGGACAGGGAGGAGAGACCCAGTACTTC.

The J gene is TRBJ2-5, the V gene TRBV7-8; possibly TRBD1 for D (6 bases). The closer fit of TRBJ2-7 to the DNA end suggests the J call may be wrong. The CDR3 covers 12 residues. Per the germline V gene, CDR1 is SGHVS and CDR2 is FQNEAQ. In DNA form, the CDR3 reads TGTGCCAGCAGCTTAGGAGGGGGCGAGCAGTACTTC. This sequence encodes CASSLGGGEQYF.

The chain links TRBV25-1 to TRBJ2-6; D is possibly TRBD2 (6 bases). Germline V gene lookup returns CDR1 MGHDK and CDR2 SYGVNS. The CDR3 spans 18 residues. V dropped 3 bases and J dropped 0 bases, with 15 bases sitting between them. CDR3 amino acids: CASSDRGTFSSGANVLTF. CDR3 DNA: TGTGCCAGCAGTGACAGAGGGACTTTCAGCTCTGGGGCCAACGTCCTGACTTTC.

The chain links TRBV7-9 to TRBJ2-1; D is undetermined. CDR3 length: 15 residues. Germline CDR1 reads SEHNR; CDR2 reads FQNEAQ (reference sequence). The V gene lost 3 bases and the J gene lost 0 bases, with 9 bases spanning the gap. The CDR3 DNA reads TGTGCCAGCAGCTTCAACTCGAGCTCCTACAATGAGCAGTTCTTC. This codes for CASSFNSSSYNEQFF.